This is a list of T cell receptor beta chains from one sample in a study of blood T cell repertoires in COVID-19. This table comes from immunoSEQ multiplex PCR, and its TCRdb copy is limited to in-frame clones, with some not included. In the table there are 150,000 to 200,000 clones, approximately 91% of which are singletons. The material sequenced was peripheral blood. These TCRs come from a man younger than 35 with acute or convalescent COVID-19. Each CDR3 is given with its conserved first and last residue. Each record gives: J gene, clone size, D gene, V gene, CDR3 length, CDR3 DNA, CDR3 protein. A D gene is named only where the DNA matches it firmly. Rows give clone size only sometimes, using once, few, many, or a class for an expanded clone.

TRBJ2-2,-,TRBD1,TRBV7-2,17,TGTGCCAGCAGCTTTAACAGGGGGCAAATTGGCACCGGGGAGCTGTTTTTT,CASSFNRGQIGTGELFF
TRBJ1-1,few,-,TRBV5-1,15,TGCGCCAGCAGCTTGGTATTGGGCAGACCTATTGAAGCTTTCTTT,CASSLVLGRPIEAFF
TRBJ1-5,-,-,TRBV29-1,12,TGCAGCGTTGGTGGCCGCAATCAGCCCCAGCATTTT,CSVGGRNQPQHF
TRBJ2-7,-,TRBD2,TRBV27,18,TGTGCCAGCAGTCCGCTCAGCGGGAGAGGTAGTTCCCTCTACGAGCAGTACTTC,CASSPLSGRGSSLYEQYF
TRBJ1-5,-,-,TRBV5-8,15,TGTGCCAGCAGCTTGGACGATGGGGCTAATCAGCCCCAGCATTTT,CASSLDDGANQPQHF
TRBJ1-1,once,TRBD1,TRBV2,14,TGTGCCAGCAGTGGGTGGACAGGGGGCGGTGAAGCTTTCTTT,CASSGWTGGGEAFF
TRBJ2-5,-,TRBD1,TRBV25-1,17,TGTGCCAGCAGCCTACGGGCAGGGGGCTTTGTGGAAGAGACCCAGTACTTC,CASSLRAGGFVEETQYF
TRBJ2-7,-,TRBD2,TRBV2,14,TGTGCCAGCAGTGGGCTTAGCGGGTTATACGAGCAGTACTTC,CASSGLSGLYEQYF
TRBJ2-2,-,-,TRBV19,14,TGTGCCAGTAGTGAGGACAGATTAACCGGGGAGCTGTTTTTT,CASSEDRLTGELFF
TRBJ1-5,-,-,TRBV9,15,TGTGCCAGCAGCACCTCAATGGGGGGGGATCAGCCCCAGCATTTT,CASSTSMGGDQPQHF
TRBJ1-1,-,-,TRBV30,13,TGTGCCTGGAATCAACGGGGATCAACTGAAGCTTTCTTT,CAWNQRGSTEAFF
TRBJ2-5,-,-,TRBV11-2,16,TGTGCCAGCAGCTTACTTTCGGCGGATGCAAGAGAGACCCAGTACTTC,CASSLLSADARETQYF
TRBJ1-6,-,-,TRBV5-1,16,TGCGCCAGCAGCTTGGCCGGGGTGAGGAATAATTCACCCCTCCACTTT,CASSLAGVRNNSPLHF
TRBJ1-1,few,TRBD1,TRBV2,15,TGTGCCGGCAAGAGGGACAGGGGGTCGAACACTGAAGCTTTCTTT,CAGKRDRGSNTEAFF
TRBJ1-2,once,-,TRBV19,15,TGTGCCAGTCAACCGTCACAGGGCTTAGGGTATGGCTACACCTTC,CASQPSQGLGYGYTF
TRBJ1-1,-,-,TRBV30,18,TGTGCCTGGGGAAACAATTTTATAGTCCGGACAGAGAACACTGAAGCTTTCTTT,CAWGNNFIVRTENTEAFF
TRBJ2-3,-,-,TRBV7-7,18,TGTGCCAGCAGCCCGGGTGGTTCGACAGGCCAGACGGCAGATACGCAGTATTTT,CASSPGGSTGQTADTQYF
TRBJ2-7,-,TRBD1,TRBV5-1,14,TGCGCCAGCAGCTTTAGGACAGGGGGCGACGAGCAGTACTTC,CASSFRTGGDEQYF
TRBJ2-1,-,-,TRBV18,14,TGTGCCAGCACCCCCCCGATAGGGGTGGAGGGGCAGTTCTTC,CASTPPIGVEGQFF
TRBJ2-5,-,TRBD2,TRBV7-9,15,TGTGCCAGCAGCTACCTAGCGGGAGCGGGAGAGACCCAGTACTTC,CASSYLAGAGETQYF
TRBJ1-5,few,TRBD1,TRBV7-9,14,TGTGCCAGCAGCTCGACAGGGTTGGATCAGCCCCAGCATTTT,CASSSTGLDQPQHF
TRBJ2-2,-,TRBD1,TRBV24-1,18,TGTGCCACCAGTCCCTCCCAGCCCGGGACAGCGAACACCGGGGAGCTGTTTTTT,CATSPSQPGTANTGELFF
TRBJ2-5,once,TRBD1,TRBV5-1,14,TGCGCCACCAAAACAGACAGGGGATGGGAGACCCAGTACTTC,CATKTDRGWETQYF
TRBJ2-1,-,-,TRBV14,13,TGTGCCAGCAGCCAACTCCGGGGAAATGAGCAGTTCTTC,CASSQLRGNEQFF
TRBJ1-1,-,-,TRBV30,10,TGTGCCTGGACCAGGGCTGAAGCTTTCTTT,CAWTRAEAFF
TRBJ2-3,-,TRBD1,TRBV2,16,TGTGCCAGCAATCTACAGGGGGCAGGGAGCACAGATACGCAGTATTTT,CASNLQGAGSTDTQYF
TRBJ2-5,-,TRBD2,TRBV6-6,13,TGTGCCAGCAGGGGACTAGCGGTGGAGACCCAGTACTTC,CASRGLAVETQYF
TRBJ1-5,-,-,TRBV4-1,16,TGCGCCAGCAGCAGCGCCGCAGGGGTCATCAATCAGCCCCAGCATTTT,CASSSAAGVINQPQHF
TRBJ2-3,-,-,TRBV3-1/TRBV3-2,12,TGTGCCAGCAGCTTCCAGTTTGGTACGCAGTATTTT,CASSFQFGTQYF
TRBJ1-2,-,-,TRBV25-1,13,TGTGCCAGCGTCGAAGGGGGTAGCTATGGCTACACCTTC,CASVEGGSYGYTF
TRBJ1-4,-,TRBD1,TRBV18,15,TGTGCCAGCTCACGCCGACAGGGCTCGTATGAAAAACTGTTTTTT,CASSRRQGSYEKLFF
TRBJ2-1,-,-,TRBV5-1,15,TGCGCCAGCAGCTTGGCGCAGCCCGGGGTCAATGAGCAGTTCTTC,CASSLAQPGVNEQFF
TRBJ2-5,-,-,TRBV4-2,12,TGTGCCAGCAGCCCAGGCCGAGAGACCCAGTACTTC,CASSPGRETQYF
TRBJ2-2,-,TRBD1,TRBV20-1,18,TGCAGTGCTAGTCCCGGGACAGGGAAAATCGGGGGTCACGGGGAGCTGTTTTTT,CSASPGTGKIGGHGELFF
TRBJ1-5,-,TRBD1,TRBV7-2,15,TGTGCCAGCAGCTTAGACGGACAGGGGGATCAGCCCCAGCATTTT,CASSLDGQGDQPQHF
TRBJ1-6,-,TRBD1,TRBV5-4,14,TGTGCCAGCAGCCTGGACAGGGCTAATTCACCCCTCCACTTT,CASSLDRANSPLHF
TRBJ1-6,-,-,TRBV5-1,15,TGCGCCAGCAGCTATATAACAGACCCCAATTCACCCCTCCACTTT,CASSYITDPNSPLHF
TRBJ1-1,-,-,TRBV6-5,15,TGTGCCAGCATCCCCCCGTGGGGGCGCGGCACTGAAGCTTTCTTT,CASIPPWGRGTEAFF
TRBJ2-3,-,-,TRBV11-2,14,TGTGCCAGCACCCGCAGGGGCCAGCCAGATACGCAGTATTTT,CASTRRGQPDTQYF
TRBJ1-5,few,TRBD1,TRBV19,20,TGTGCCAGTAGTATAGGGAACCTCAATACCGGGACAGGGGGCTTTTCGGCCCAGCATTTT,CASSIGNLNTGTGGFSAQHF